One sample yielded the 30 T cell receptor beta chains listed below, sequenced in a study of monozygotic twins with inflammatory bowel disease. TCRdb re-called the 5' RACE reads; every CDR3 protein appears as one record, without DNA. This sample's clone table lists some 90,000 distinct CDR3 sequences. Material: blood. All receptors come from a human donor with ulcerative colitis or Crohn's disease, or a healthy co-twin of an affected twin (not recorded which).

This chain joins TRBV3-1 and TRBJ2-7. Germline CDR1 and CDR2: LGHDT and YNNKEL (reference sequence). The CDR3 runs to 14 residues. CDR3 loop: CASSQGEGPYEQYF.

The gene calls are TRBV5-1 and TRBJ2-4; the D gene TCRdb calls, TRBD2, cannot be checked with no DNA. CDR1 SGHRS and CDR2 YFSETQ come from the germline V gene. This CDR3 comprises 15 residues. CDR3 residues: CASSLGTWTENIQYF.

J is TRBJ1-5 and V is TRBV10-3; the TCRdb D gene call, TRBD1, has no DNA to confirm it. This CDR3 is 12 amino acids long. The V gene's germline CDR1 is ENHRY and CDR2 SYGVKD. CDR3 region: CAIKGENQPQHF.

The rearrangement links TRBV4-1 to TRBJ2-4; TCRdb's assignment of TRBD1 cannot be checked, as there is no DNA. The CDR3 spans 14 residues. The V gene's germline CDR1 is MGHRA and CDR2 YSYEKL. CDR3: CASRGAGSKNIQYF.

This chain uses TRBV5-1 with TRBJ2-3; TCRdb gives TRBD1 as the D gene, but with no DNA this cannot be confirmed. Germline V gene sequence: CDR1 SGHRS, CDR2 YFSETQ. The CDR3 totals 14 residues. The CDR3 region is CASSLGTNTDTQYF.

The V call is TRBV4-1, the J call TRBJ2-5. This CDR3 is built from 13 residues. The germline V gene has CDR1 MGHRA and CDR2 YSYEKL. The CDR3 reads CASSQDQRETQYF.

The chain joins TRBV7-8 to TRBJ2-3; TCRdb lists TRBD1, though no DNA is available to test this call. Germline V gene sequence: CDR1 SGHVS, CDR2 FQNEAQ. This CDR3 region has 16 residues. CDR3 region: CASSPRKGVGRDTQYF.

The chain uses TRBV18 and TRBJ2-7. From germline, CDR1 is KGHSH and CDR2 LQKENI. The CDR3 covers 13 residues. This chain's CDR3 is CASSPPSSYEQYF.

CDR3 region: CASSTSGGFTDTQYF. V is TRBV19 and J is TRBJ2-3; checking the TCRdb D call of TRBD1 is not possible without DNA. The CDR3 is 15 residues long. Germline loops: CDR1 LNHDA, CDR2 SQIVND (reference sequence).

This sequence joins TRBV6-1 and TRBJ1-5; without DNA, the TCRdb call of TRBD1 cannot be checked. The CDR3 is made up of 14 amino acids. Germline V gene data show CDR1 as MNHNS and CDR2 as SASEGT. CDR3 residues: CASASGTVLEPQHF.

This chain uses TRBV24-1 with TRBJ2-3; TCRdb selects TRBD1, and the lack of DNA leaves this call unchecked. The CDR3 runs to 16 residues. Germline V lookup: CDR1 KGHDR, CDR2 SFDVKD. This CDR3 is CATSDLTGARIGVQYF.

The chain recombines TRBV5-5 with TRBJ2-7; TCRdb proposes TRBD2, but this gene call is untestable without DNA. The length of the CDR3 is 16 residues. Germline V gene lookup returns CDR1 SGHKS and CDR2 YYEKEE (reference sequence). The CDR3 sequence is CASSLVGGGASYEQYF.

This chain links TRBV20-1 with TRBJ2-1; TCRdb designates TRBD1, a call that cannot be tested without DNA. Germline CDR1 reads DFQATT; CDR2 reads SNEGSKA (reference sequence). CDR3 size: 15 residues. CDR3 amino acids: CSARVYGTRYNEQFF.

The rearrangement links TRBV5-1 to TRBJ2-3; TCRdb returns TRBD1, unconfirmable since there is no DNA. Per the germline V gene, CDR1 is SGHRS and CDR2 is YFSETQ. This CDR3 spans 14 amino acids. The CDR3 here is CASSLAQGPDTQYF.

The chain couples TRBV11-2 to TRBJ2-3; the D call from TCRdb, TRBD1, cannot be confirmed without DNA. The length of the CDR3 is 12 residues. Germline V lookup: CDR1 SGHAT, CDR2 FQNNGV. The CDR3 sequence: CASSLVGGGRHF. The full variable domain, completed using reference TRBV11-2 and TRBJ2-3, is EAGVAQSPRYKIIEKRQSVAFWCNPISGHATLYWYQQILGQGPKLLIQFQNNGVVDDSQLPKDRFSAERLKGVDSTLKIQPAKLEDSAVYLCASSLVGGGRHFGPGTRLTVL.

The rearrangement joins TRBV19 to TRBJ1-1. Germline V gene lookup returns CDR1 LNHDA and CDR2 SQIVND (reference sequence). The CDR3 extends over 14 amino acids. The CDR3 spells CASSITLMNTEAFF. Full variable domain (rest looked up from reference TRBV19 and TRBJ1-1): DGGITQSPKYLFRKEGQNVTLSCEQNLNHDAMYWYRQDPGQGLRLIYYSQIVNDFQKGDIAEGYSVSREKKESFPLTVTSAQKNPTAFYLCASSITLMNTEAFFGQGTRLTVV.

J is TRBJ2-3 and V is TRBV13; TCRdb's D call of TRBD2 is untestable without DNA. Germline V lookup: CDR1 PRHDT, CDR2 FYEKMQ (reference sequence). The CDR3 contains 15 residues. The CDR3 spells CASSSSLAGGDTQYF.

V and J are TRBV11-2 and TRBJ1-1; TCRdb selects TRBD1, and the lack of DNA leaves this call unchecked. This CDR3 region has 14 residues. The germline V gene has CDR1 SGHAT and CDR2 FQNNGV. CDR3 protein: CASSLTGRRTEAFF.

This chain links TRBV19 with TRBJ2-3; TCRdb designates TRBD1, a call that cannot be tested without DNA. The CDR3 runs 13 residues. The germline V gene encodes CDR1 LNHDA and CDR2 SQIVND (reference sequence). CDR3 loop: CASSPGGPDTQYF.

The CDR3 loop is CSVAREFGELFF. The chain has TRBV29-1 and TRBJ2-2; TCRdb selects TRBD1, and the lack of DNA leaves this call unchecked. Germline assignment: CDR1 SQVTM and CDR2 ANQGSEA. The CDR3 extends over 12 amino acids.

CDR3 sequence reads: CASSHTGGSYNEQFF. This chain connects TRBV5-1 to TRBJ2-1; without DNA, the TCRdb call of TRBD1 cannot be checked. The CDR3 length is 15 residues. Germline loops: CDR1 SGHRS, CDR2 YFSETQ.

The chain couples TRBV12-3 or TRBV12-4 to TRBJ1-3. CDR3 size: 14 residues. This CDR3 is CASSYIPTGNTIYF.

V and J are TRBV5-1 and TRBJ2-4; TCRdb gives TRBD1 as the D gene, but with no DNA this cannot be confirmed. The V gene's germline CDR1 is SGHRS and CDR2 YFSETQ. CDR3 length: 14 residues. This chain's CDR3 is CATSLAGGENIQYF.

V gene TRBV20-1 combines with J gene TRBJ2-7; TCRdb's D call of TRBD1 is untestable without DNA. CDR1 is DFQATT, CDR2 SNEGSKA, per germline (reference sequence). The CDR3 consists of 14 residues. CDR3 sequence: CSAPVSGSIYEQYF.

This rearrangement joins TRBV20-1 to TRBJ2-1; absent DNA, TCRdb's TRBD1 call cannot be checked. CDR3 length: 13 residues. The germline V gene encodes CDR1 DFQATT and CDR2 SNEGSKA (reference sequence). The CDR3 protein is CSPTSQGGNEQFF.

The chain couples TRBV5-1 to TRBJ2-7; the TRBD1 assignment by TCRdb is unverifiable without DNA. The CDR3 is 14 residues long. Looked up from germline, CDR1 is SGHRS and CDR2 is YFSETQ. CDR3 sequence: CASSPDSPTYEQYF.

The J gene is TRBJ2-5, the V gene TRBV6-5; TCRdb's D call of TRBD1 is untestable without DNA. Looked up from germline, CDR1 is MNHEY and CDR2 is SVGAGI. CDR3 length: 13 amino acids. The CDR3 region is CASRKDRGETQYF.

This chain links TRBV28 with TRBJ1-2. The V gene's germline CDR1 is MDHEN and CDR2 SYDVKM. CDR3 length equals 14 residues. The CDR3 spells CASSFKLISYGYTF.

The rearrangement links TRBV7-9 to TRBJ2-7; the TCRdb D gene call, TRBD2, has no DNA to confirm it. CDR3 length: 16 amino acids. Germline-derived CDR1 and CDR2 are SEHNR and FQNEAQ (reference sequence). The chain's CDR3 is CASSFKSGGGGYEQYF. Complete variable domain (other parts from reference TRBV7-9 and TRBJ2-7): DTGVSQNPRHKITKRGQNVTFRCDPISEHNRLYWYRQTLGQGPEFLTYFQNEAQLEKSRLLSDRFSAERPKGSFSTLEIQRTEQGDSAMYLCASSFKSGGGGYEQYFGPGTRLTVT.

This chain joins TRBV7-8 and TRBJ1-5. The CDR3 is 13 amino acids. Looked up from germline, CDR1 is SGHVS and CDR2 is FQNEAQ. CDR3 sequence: CASSLANNQPQHF.